This T cell receptor (beta chain) was recorded in a study of neurological immune-mediated disorders. For the study at large: Secondary progressive disease was present in 3, and relapsing-remitting disease in approximately 30, of the approximately 35 multiple sclerosis patients. Study conclusions and caveats: The absence of shared CDR3 amino acid sequences among expanded clones across subjects suggests private repertoires in all groups. In HTLV-1-associated myelopathy, TCR clonal expansion was greatest, whereas multiple sclerosis had the least, falling below healthy controls.

TCRdb used MiXCR to reprocess the 5' RACE reads, holding one entry per CDR3 protein. Of around 66,000 distinct CDR3 sequences listed, approximately 5% are singletons. For this clonotype: What it recognizes is unknown.

The unsorted libraries were produced from 2 million PBMCs held at -80 C. Germline V gene data show CDR1 as SSHAT and CDR2 as FNYEAQ (reference sequence). This CDR3 contains 15 residues. V lost 2 bases, J lost 4 bases, and 7 bases stayed unmatched. The chain recombines TRBV7-7 with TRBJ2-5; 7 positions agree with TRBD2. The receptor comes from a woman aged 70 to 79 with multiple sclerosis. The sample consisted of PBMCs. The CDR3 DNA reads as TGTGCCAGCAGCTTAATGGCGGGACTACGAGAGACCCAGTACTTC. This gives the protein CASSLMAGLRETQYF.